This T cell receptor beta chain appears in the sequencing data of a study of control samples from healthy donors and cancer patients. The data were produced by immunoSEQ multiplex PCR, yet TCRdb's version contains in-frame clones alone and is incomplete. Of over 150,000 clones listed, around 93% are singletons. Germline CDR1 reads SGHTA; CDR2 reads FQGTGA. This CDR3 contains 13 residues. Trimming took 3 bases from V and 6 from J, leaving 8 bases between them. The source is a man younger than 30 in good health. The gene calls are TRBV7-3 and TRBJ2-2; D gene ambiguous. Material: blood. CDR3 bases: TGTGCCAGCAGCTTTGGCGGTTCCGGGGAGCTGTTTTTT. Protein product: CASSFGGSGELFF.